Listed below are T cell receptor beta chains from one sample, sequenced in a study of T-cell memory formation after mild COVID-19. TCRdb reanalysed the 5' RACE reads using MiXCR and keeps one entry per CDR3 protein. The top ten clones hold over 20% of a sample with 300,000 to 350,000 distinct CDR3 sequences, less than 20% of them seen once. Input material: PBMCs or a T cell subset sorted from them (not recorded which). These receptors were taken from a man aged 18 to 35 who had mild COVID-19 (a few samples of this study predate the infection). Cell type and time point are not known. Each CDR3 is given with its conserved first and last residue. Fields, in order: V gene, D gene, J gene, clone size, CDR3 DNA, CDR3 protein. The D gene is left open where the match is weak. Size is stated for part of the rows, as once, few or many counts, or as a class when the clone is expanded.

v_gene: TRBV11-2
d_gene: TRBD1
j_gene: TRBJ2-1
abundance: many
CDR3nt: TGTGCCAGCAGCTCGACAGGGGGCGATGAGCAGTTCTTC
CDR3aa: CASSSTGGDEQFF

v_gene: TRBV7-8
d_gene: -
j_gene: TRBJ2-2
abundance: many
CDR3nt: TGTGCCAGCAGGTCGGGCAGGGAGGCCGGGGAGCTGTTTTTT
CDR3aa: CASRSGREAGELFF

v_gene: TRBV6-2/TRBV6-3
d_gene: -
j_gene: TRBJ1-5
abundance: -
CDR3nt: TGTGCCAGCAGTAATACAGGCTTCTATCAGCCCCAGCATTTT
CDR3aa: CASSNTGFYQPQHF

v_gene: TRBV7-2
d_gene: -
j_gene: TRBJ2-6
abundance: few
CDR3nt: TGTGCCAGCAGCTATCCGGGGGCGGTAGGGGCCAACGTCCTGACTTTC
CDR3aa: CASSYPGAVGANVLTF

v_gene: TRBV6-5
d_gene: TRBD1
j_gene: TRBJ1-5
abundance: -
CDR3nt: TGTGCCAGCAGCCTAGGACAGGGCAGCCAGCCCCAGCATTTT
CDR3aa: CASSLGQGSQPQHF

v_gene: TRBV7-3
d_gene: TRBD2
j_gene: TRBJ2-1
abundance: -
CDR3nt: TGTGCCAGCAGCTTAAGTAGCGGGGCCTACAATGAGCAGTTCTTC
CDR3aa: CASSLSSGAYNEQFF

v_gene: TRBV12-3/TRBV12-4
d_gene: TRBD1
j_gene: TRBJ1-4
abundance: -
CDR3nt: TGTGCCAGCAGACCCCGGGACAGGGTTAATGAAAAACTGTTTTTT
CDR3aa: CASRPRDRVNEKLFF

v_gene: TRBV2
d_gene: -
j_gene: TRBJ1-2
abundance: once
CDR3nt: TGTGCCAGCAGTGAAGCGTTACACAGCTATGGCTACACCTTC
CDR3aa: CASSEALHSYGYTF

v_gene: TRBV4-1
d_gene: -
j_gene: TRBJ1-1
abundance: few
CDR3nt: TGCGCCAGCAGCCGCCTAGGACATCTGAACACTGAAGCTTTCTTT
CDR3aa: CASSRLGHLNTEAFF

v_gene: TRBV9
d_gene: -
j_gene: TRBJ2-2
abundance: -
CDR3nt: TGTGCCAGCAGCGTATGGCCAGCGAACACCGGGGAGCTGTTTTTT
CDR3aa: CASSVWPANTGELFF

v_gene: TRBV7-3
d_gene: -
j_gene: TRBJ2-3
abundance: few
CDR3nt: TGTGCCAGCAGCCTAGTGCCGACTACTAGCACAGATACGCAGTATTTT
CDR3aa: CASSLVPTTSTDTQYF

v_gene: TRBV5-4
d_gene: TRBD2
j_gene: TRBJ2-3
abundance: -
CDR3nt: TGTGCCAGCAGCTCACCGGGAAGCGGGGGGATAGATACGCAGTATTTT
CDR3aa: CASSSPGSGGIDTQYF

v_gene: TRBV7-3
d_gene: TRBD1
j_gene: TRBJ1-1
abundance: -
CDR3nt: TGTGCCAGCAGTAAGGGGGCTCTCACTGAAGCTTTCTTT
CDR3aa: CASSKGALTEAFF

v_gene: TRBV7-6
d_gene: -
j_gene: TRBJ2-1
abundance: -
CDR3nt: TGTGCCAGCAGCTCCGTGGCCGCAGGCCGAACTCTATACAATGAGCAGTTCTTC
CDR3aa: CASSSVAAGRTLYNEQFF

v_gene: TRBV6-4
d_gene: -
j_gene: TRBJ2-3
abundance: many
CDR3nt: TGTGCCAGCAGTCTAGCTTCAGGAACAGATACGCAGTATTTT
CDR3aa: CASSLASGTDTQYF

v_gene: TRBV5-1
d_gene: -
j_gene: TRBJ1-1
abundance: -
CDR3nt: TGCGCCAGCAGCCCCAGCTGGGGTGAAGCTTTCTTT
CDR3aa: CASSPSWGEAFF

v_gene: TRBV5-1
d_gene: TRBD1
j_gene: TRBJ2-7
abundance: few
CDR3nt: TGCGCCAGCGGAAGAGTAACGGGACAGGGGTCTCACGAGCAGTACTTC
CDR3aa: CASGRVTGQGSHEQYF

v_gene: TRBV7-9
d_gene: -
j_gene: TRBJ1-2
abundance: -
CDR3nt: TGTGCCAGCAGCTTTGGGATGGACGATGGCTACACCTTC
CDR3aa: CASSFGMDDGYTF

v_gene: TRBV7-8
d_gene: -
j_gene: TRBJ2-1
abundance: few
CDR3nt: TGTGCCAGCAGCCTCCGCCGGGACAAACCCTACAATGAGCAGTTCTTC
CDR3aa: CASSLRRDKPYNEQFF

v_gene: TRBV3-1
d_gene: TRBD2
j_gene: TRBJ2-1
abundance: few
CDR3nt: TGTGCCAGCAGCCAAGGGAGCGGGGGCCCTTCCCCAGGTGAGCAGTTCTTC
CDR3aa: CASSQGSGGPSPGEQFF

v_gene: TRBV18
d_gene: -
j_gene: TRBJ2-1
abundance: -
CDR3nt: TGTGCCAGCTCACCAGGAACGGGGCCGGGATACAATGAGCAGTTCTTC
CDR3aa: CASSPGTGPGYNEQFF

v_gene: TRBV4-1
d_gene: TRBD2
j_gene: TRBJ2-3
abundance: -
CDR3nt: TGCGCCAGCAGCCAAGATGGGACTAGTAGGGCAGATACGCAGTATTTT
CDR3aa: CASSQDGTSRADTQYF

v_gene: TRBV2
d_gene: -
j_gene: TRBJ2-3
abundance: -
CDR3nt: TGTGCCAGCAGTGAAGGGGTTGTTGCTCCAGATACGCAGTATTTT
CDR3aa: CASSEGVVAPDTQYF

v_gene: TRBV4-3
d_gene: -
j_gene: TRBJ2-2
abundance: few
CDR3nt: TGCGCCAGCAGCCCCCAGGGGCCAGGGTTGAACGGGGAGCTGTTTTTT
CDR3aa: CASSPQGPGLNGELFF

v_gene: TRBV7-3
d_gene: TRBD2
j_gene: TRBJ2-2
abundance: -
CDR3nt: TGTGCCAGCAGCTTAAGTGGATCGGGGGGAAACACCGGGGAGCTGTTTTTT
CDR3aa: CASSLSGSGGNTGELFF

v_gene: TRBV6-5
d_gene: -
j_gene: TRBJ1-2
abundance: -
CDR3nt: TGTGCCAGCAGTTCCCGGGCAGGCTATGGCTACACCTTC
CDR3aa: CASSSRAGYGYTF